The present entry profiles one TCR beta chain with its context. Trimming took off 1 base at V and 4 bases at J, with 14 bases between the two ends. The CDR3 runs to 16 residues. Germline CDR1 is LNHNV and CDR2 is YYDKDF (reference sequence). Followed longitudinally, the Seattle patients had been enrolled during active infection. These data come from a study of blood T cell repertoires in COVID-19. Turning to the study itself: The United States, Italy and Spain supplied acute and convalescent COVID-19 samples. The analysed material was cDNA or gDNA that came from T cells, B-cell-depleted T cells, or PBMCs.

Per the study methods: By means of reference gene primer amplification, nucleated cell counts were estimated. Clones were sequenced by immunoSEQ multiplex PCR, and TCRdb holds only the in-frame ones, with some missing. V and J calls and clone size are given by that table; D and trimming were obtained from the DNA. The sample lists about 110,000 clones; approximately 85% were seen once. This clonotype was sampled from a woman aged 55-69 years with COVID-19, enrolled during active disease. The rearrangement uses TRBV15 and TRBJ1-5, with D unresolved. The sequencing input was peripheral blood. CDR3: CATSRGTLPGNQPQHF. The CDR3, as DNA: TGTGCCACCAGCAGAGGAACTCTCCCGGGGAATCAGCCCCAGCATTTT.